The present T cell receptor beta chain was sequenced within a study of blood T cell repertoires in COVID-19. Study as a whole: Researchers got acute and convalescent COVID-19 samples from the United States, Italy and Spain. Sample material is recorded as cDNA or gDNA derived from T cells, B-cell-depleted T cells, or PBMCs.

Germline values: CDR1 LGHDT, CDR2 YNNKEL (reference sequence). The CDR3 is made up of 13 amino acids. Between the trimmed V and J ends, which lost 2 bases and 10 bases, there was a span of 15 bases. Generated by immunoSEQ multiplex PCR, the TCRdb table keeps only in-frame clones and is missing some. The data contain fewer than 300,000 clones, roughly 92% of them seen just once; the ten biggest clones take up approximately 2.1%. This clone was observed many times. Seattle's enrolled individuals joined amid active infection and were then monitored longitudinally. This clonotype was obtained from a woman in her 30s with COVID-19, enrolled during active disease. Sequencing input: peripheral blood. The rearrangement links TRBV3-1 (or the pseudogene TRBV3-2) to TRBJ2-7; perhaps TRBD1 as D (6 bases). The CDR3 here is CASSQKLGGPQYF. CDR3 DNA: TGTGCCAGCAGCCAAAAATTAGGGGGTCCCCAGTACTTC.